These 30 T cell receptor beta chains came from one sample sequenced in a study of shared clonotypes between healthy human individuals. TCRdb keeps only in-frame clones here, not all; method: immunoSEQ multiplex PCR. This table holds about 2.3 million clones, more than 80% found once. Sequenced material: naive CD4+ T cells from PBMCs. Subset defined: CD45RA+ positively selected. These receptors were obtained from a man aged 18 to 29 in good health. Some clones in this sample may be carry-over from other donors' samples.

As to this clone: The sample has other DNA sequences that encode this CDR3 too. The CDR3 is CAWSQGNQPQHF. The CDR3, as DNA: TGTGCCTGGAGTCAGGGGAATCAGCCCCAGCATTTT. The V and J genes are TRBV30 and TRBJ1-5, with D perhaps matching TRBD1 (6 bases). Per the germline V gene, CDR1 is GTSNPN and CDR2 is SVGIG (reference sequence). This CDR3 is built from 12 residues. Trimming pared 2 bases from V and 4 bases from J, leaving 6 bases between.

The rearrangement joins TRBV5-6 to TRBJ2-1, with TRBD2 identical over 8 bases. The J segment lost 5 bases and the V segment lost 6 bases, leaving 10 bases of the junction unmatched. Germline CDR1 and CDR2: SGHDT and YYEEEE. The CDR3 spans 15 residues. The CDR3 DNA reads TGTGCCAGCACCCTACCGGGGCGGGAGGACAATGAGCAGTTCTTC. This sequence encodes CASTLPGREDNEQFF.

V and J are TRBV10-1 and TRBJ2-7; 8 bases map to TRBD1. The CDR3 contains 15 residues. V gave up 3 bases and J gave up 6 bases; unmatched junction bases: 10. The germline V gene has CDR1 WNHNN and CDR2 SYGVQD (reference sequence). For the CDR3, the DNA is TGCGCCAGCAGTGACCCAGGGACAGGTTTTATCGAGCAGTACTTC. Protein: CASSDPGTGFIEQYF.

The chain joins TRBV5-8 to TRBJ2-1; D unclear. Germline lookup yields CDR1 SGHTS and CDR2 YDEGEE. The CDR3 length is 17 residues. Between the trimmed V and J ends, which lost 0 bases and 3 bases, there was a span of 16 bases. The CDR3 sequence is CASSLGLGSWGYNEQFF. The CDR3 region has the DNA TGTGCCAGCAGCTTGGGCCTGGGTAGTTGGGGCTACAATGAGCAGTTCTTC.

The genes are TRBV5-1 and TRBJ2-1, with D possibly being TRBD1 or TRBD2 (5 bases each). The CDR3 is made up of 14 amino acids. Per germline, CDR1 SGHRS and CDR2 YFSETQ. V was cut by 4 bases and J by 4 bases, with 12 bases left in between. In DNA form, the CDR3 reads TGCGCCAGCAGCGACGGGACCAATTACAATGAGCAGTTCTTC. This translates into CASSDGTNYNEQFF.

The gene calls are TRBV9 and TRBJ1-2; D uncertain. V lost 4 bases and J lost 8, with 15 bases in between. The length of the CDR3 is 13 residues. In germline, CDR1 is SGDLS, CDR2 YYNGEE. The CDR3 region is CASSPRMERGYTF. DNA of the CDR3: TGTGCCAGCAGCCCCCGGATGGAACGGGGCTACACCTTC.

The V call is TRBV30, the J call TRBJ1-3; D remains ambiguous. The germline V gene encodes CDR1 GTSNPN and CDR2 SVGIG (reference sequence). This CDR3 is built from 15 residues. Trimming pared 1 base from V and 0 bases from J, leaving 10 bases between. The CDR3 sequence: CAWSAVGGSGNTIYF. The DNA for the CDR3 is TGTGCCTGGAGTGCAGTGGGTGGCTCTGGAAACACCATATATTTT.

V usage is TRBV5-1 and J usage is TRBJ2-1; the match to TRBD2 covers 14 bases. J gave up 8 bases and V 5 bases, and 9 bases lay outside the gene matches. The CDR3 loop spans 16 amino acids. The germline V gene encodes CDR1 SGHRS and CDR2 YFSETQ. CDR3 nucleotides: TGCGCCAGCAGTCGCACGGGACTAGCGGGAGAGGATGAGCAGTTCTTC. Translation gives CASSRTGLAGEDEQFF.

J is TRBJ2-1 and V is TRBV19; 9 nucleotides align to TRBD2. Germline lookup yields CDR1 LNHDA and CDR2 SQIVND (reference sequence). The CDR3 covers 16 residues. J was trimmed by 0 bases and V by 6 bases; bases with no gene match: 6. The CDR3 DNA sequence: TGTGCCAGTAGGGGGGTTAGCGGGAGCTCCTACAATGAGCAGTTCTTC. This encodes CASRGVSGSSYNEQFF.

The CDR3 loop is CASSPTGVHEQYF. DNA for the CDR3: TGTGCCAGTAGTCCGACAGGGGTCCACGAGCAGTACTTC. The genes are TRBV19 and TRBJ2-7; 8 nucleotides agree with TRBD1. V trimming: 5 bases; J trimming: 5 bases; junction bases outside the gene matches: 5. The germline CDR1 and CDR2 sequences are LNHDA and SQIVND (reference sequence). The CDR3 runs 13 residues. The variable domain in full, with the rest retrieved from reference TRBV19 and TRBJ2-7, is DGGITQSPKYLFRKEGQNVTLSCEQNLNHDAMYWYRQDPGQGLRLIYYSQIVNDFQKGDIAEGYSVSREKKESFPLTVTSAQKNPTAFYLCASSPTGVHEQYFGPGTRLTVT.

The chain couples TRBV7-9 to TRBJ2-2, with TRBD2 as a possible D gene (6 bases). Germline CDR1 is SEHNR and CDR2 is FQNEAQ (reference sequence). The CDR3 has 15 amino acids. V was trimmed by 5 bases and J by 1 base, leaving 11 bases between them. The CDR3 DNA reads TGTGCCAGCAGCCTACTTAGCGGGAACACCGGGGAGCTGTTTTTT. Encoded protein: CASSLLSGNTGELFF. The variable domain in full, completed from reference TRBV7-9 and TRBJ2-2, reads DTGVSQNPRHKITKRGQNVTFRCDPISEHNRLYWYRQTLGQGPEFLTYFQNEAQLEKSRLLSDRFSAERPKGSFSTLEIQRTEQGDSAMYLCASSLLSGNTGELFFGEGSRLTVL.

The CDR3 here is CASSQDYGYYGYTF. The CDR3 DNA is TGTGCCAGCAGCCAAGATTACGGGTACTATGGCTACACCTTC. This sequence joins TRBV14 and TRBJ1-2; D remains unclear. CDR3 size: 14 residues. Trimming pared 0 bases from V and 3 bases from J, leaving 8 bases between. CDR1 and CDR2 from the germline V gene are SGHDN and FVKESK.

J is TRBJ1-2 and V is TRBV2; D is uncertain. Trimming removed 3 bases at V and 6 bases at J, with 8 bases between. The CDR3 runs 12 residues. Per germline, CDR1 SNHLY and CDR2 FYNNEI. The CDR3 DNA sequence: TGTGCCAGCAGTGAGGGAACTCATGGCTACACCTTC. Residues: CASSEGTHGYTF.

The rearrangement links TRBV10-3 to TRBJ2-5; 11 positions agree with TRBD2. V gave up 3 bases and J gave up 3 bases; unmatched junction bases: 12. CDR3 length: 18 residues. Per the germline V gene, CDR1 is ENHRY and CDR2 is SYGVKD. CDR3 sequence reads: CAISDWDRGTSGEETQYF. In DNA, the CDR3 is TGTGCCATCAGTGATTGGGACAGAGGGACTAGCGGAGAAGAGACCCAGTACTTC.

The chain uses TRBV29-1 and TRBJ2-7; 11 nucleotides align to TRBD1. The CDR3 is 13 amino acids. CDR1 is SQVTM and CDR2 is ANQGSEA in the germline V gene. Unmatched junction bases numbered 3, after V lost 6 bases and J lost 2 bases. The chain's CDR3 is CSVKGQGAYEQYF. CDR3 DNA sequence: TGCAGCGTCAAGGGACAGGGGGCCTACGAGCAGTACTTC.

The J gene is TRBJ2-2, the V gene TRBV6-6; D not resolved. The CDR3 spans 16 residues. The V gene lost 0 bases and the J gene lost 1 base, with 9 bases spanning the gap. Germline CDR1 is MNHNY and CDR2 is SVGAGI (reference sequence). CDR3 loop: CASSYSLQRNTGELFF. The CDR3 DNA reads TGTGCCAGCAGTTACTCTTTACAGAGGAACACCGGGGAGCTGTTTTTT.

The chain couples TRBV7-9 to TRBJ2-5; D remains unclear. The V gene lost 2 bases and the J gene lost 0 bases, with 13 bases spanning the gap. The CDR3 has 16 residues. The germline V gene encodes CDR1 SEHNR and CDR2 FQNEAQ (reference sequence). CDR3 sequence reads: CASSLSPVGYQETQYF. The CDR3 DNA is TGTGCCAGCAGCTTATCGCCAGTAGGATACCAAGAGACCCAGTACTTC.

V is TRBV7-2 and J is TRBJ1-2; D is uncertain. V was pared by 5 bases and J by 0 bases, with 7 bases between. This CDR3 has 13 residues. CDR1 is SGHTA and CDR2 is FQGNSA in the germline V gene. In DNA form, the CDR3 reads TGTGCCAGCAGCCTACACACTAACTATGGCTACACCTTC. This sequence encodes CASSLHTNYGYTF.

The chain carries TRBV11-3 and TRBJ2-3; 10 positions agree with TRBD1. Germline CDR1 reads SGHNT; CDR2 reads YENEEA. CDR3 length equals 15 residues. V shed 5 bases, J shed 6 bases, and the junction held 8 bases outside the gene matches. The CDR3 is CASSPGQGVSDTQYF. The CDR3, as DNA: TGTGCCAGCAGCCCTGGACAGGGGGTCAGCGATACGCAGTATTTT.

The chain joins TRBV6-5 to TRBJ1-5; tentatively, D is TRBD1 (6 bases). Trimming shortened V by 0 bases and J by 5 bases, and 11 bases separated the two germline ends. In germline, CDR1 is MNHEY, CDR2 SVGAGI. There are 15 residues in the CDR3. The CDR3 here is CASSYSRDTYQPQHF. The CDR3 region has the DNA TGTGCCAGCAGTTACTCCCGGGACACTTATCAGCCCCAGCATTTT.

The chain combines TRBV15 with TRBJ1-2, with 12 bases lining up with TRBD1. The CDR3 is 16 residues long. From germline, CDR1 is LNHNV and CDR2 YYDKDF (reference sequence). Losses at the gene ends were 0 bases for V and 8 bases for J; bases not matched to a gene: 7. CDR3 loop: CATSRDSPGQGAGYTF. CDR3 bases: TGTGCCACCAGCAGAGATTCCCCGGGACAGGGGGCCGGCTACACCTTC.

The DNA of the CDR3 is TGTGCCAGCTCACCGACGCTAGCGGGAGTTTCCAATGAGCAGTTCTTC. Translating it yields CASSPTLAGVSNEQFF. This chain uses TRBV18 with TRBJ2-1; the match to TRBD2 covers 10 bases. The length of the CDR3 is 16 residues. Germline assignment: CDR1 KGHSH and CDR2 LQKENI. The V segment lost 3 bases and the J segment 6 bases; nucleotides outside the gene matches: 8.

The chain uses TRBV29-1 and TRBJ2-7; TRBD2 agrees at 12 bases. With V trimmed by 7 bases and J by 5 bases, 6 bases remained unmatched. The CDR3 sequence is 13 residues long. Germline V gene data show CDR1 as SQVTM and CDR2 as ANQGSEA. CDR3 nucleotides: TGCAGCGCAGGACTAGCGGGACTAAACGAGCAGTACTTC. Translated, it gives CSAGLAGLNEQYF.

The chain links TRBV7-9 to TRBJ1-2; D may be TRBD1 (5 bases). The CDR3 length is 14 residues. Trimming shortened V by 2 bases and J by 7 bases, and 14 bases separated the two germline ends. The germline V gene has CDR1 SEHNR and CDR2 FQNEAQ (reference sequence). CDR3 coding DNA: TGTGCCAGCAGCTTATTGGGGGGAGGGAGTGGCTACACCTTC. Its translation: CASSLLGGGSGYTF.

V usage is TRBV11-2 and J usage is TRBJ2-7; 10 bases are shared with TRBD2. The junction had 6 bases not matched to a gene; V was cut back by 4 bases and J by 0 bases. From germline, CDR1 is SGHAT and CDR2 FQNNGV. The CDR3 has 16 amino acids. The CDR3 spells CASSSWTSGSSYEQYF. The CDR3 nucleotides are TGTGCCAGCAGCTCCTGGACTAGCGGATCCTCCTACGAGCAGTACTTC.

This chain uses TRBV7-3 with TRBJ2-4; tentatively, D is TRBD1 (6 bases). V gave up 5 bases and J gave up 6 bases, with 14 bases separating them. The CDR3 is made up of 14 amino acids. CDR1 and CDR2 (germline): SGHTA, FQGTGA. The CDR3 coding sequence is TGTGCCAGCAGCGCAGGGGACCAGGCAAACATTCAGTACTTC. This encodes CASSAGDQANIQYF.

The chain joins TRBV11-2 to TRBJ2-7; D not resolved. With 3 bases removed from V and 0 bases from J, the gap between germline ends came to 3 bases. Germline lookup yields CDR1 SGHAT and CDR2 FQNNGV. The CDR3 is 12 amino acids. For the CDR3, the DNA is TGTGCCAGCAGCTTTATCTCCTACGAGCAGTACTTC. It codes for CASSFISYEQYF.

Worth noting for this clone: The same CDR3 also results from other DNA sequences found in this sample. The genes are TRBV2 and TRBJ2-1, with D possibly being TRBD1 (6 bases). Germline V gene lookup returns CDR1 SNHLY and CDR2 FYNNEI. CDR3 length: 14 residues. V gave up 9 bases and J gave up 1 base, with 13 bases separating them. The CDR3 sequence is CASRQDGSYNEQFF. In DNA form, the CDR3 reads TGTGCCAGTCGACAGGACGGGTCCTACAATGAGCAGTTCTTC.

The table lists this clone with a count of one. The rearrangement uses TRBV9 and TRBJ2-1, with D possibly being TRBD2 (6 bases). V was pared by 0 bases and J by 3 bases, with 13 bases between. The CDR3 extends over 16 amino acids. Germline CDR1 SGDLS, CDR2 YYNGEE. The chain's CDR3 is CASSVVGGNNYNEQFF. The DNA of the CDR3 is TGTGCCAGCAGCGTAGTTGGCGGGAACAACTACAATGAGCAGTTCTTC.

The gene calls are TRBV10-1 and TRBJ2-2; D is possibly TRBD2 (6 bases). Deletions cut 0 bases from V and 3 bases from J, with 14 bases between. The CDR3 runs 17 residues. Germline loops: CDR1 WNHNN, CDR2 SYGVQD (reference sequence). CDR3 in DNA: TGCGCCAGCAGTGAGTCGACTCCGGGAGCTGACACCGGGGAGCTGTTTTTT. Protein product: CASSESTPGADTGELFF.